A single sample is the source of the 6 T cell receptor beta chains below, sequenced in a study of blood T cell repertoires in COVID-19. Repertoires were generated with immunoSEQ multiplex PCR, while TCRdb's copy carries only in-frame clones and drops some. The sample gives about 260,000 clones, 85% to 90% of which show up once; about 4% is in the top ten. What was sequenced was PBMCs or T cells enriched from blood (not recorded which). Receptors were obtained from a woman aged 25 to 39 with acute COVID-19.

The CDR3 spells CASSQHDRGNQPQHF. The CDR3 coding sequence is TGCGCCAGCAGCCAACACGACAGGGGAAATCAGCCCCAGCATTTT. The rearrangement links TRBV4-1 to TRBJ1-5; 8 positions agree with TRBD1. Trimming took 2 bases from V and 4 from J; bases not matched to a gene: 4. Germline values: CDR1 MGHRA, CDR2 YSYEKL. The CDR3 is 15 residues long.

V gene TRBV19 combines with J gene TRBJ2-3, with 9 bases matching TRBD1. The germline V gene encodes CDR1 LNHDA and CDR2 SQIVND (reference sequence). This CDR3 contains 13 residues. The J segment lost 3 bases and the V segment lost 5 bases, leaving 0 bases of the junction unmatched. Here the CDR3 reads CASSGTGTDTQYF. The CDR3 region has the DNA TGTGCCAGTAGTGGGACAGGGACAGATACGCAGTATTTT.

The V and J genes are TRBV7-6 and TRBJ1-1; a weak D match, TRBD1 (5 bases). This CDR3 has 13 amino acids. The germline CDR1 and CDR2 sequences are SGHVS and FNYEAQ. V lost 4 bases and J lost 4, with 10 bases in between. The CDR3 here is CASSSGLGTEAFF. The CDR3 DNA reads as TGTGCCAGCAGCTCAGGGTTGGGCACTGAAGCTTTCTTT. Based on the CDR3 plus reference TRBV7-6 and TRBJ1-1, the full variable domain is GAGVSQSPRYKVTKRGQDVALRCDPISGHVSLYWYRQALGQGPEFLTYFNYEAQQDKSGLPNDRFSAERPEGSISTLTIQRTEQRDSAMYRCASSSGLGTEAFFGQGTRLTVV.

The table lists this clone with a count of one. The genes are TRBV28 and TRBJ2-5; weak D call: TRBD2 (6 bases). The V end was cut by 4 bases, the J end by 3 bases, with 21 bases between. CDR1 and CDR2 from the germline V gene are MDHEN and SYDVKM. This CDR3 has 17 amino acids. This CDR3 reads CASSSPSRASAKETQYF. The CDR3 DNA reads TGTGCCAGCAGTTCCCCCTCCCGGGCTAGCGCTAAAGAGACCCAGTACTTC.

The rearrangement links TRBV24-1 to TRBJ2-2, with D perhaps matching TRBD1 (5 bases). Trimming took off 8 bases at V and 4 bases at J, with 13 bases between the two ends. This CDR3 has 14 residues. CDR1 KGHDR and CDR2 SFDVKD come from the germline V gene. In DNA, the CDR3 is TGTGCCACCATGGCCCGACAGTTCACCGGGGAGCTGTTTTTT. Its translation: CATMARQFTGELFF.

This sequence joins TRBV27 and TRBJ2-3, with D perhaps TRBD2 (5 bases). CDR3 length: 17 amino acids. Germline CDR1 and CDR2: MNHEY and SMNVEV (reference sequence). Trimming stripped 6 bases from V and 0 bases from J, with 19 bases between. The CDR3 DNA reads as TGTGCCAGCAGGAAACAGACCCTAGCAACTAGCACAGATACGCAGTATTTT. This sequence encodes CASRKQTLATSTDTQYF.